The entry below gives a single TCR beta chain sequence along with its context. The use of a sample-barcoded 5' primer and a J-beta primer mix characterized a second PCR of about 6 to 12 cycles. TCRdb reanalysed the 5' RACE reads using MiXCR and keeps one entry per CDR3 protein. The sample has approximately 350,000 distinct CDR3 sequences, approximately 47% seen once. This record belongs to a study of blood T cells in healthy people across ages. CDR1 and CDR2 from the germline V gene are SGHAT and FQNNGV. The CDR3 is 18 amino acids. Trimming took off 3 bases at V and 8 bases at J, with 25 bases between the two ends.

The clonotype comes from a man aged 55 to 70 in good health. The genes are TRBV11-2 and TRBJ1-4, with a weak D call TRBD1 (5 bases). The sequencing sample was made of blood. The CDR3 DNA reads TGTGCCAGCAGCTTGGGGCACGCTCCGCAAGGAGGGGACGAAAAACTGTTTTTT. Its protein is CASSLGHAPQGGDEKLFF. The variable domain in full, completed from reference TRBV11-2 and TRBJ1-4, reads EAGVAQSPRYKIIEKRQSVAFWCNPISGHATLYWYQQILGQGPKLLIQFQNNGVVDDSQLPKDRFSAERLKGVDSTLKIQPAKLEDSAVYLCASSLGHAPQGGDEKLFFGSGTQLSVL.